This T cell receptor (beta chain) was documented in a study of cytomegalovirus exposure and HLA in healthy donors (dated by TCRdb to the late 2010s). With regard to the full study: According to an earlier analysis of 587 of the donors, roughly 180 million T cells yielded some 120 million unique TCR beta sequences and about 300 Gb of sequence data. An early release that covered around 590 HLA-typed donors contained around 330 gigabases of sequencing data and tens of millions of unique TCR sequences. Of the roughly 400 genotyped donors, more than 75% were placed in the genetic ancestry cluster associated with self-reported Caucasian donors. The study aimed to test whether signatures of past pathogen exposure could be identified by cataloging public T cell receptors. The T cell repertoires of 666 subjects were profiled by immunosequencing and related to cytomegalovirus serostatus. In addition to the first cohort of 666 subjects, a separate validation cohort of over 90 different subjects was used. To predict cytomegalovirus infection status, the study combined high-throughput TCR immunosequencing, statistical association of individual TCRs with disease status, and machine learning. A later analysis re-analyzed previously published TCR beta repertoires from 500 to 700 donors and added high-resolution HLA genotyping to study TCR occurrence patterns. Rather than using new phenotypic data, the later analysis identified candidate immune exposures from TCR beta sequences and from how often those sequences occurred across donors. In an earlier analysis of a few hundred of the donors, high-throughput TCR beta sequencing was used to judge whether each TCR beta V gene segment behaved as functional or pseudogenic. Alongside the repertoire data, information on donor age, sex, ethnicity and CMV serostatus was compiled. Genome-wide SNP genotypes for about 65% of the 666 donors were used in a later genetic analysis, which treated that subset as a discovery cohort. All discovery cohort repertoires had been generated using a single sequencing platform. Both class I and class II loci were covered by HLA typing, at four-digit resolution. The number of typed donors differed by locus: 629-630 for A, B, C, DRB1 and DQB1; approximately 530 for DQA1; around 610 for DPA1; and roughly 470 for DPB1. Because of strong linkage in the cohort, roughly five DR-DQ haplotypes were treated as single units for association and clustering. On average, around 240,000 unique TCR beta nucleotide sequences were sequenced per donor among several hundred genotyped donors of the cohort, with 15% to 20% of those sequences being non-productive. What the authors observed across the whole study: While some public TCRs were present in many individuals, most TCR sequences turned up only very rarely across donors. Because counts were too low, 15 to 20 rarely observed V segments, including chromosome 9 orphons, were left out of the earlier analysis of approximately 500 of the donors. A later analysis found that TCR association rates varied across HLA loci, with DRB1 alleles showing the most associated TCRs and HLA-C alleles the fewest. Compared with the roughly 700-donor mean, donors in an Asian-associated ancestry cluster had fewer N-insertions in productive TCRs, according to a later genetic analysis. A cluster of highly shared sequence variants was judged likely to represent a technical artifact of the sequencing pipeline. The 87-base-pair reads could not distinguish some IMGT-functional V segments, including TRBV6-2 and TRBV6-3, so those segments were excluded. A later analysis found that HLA-associated TCR beta chains were more clonally expanded and had lower generation probabilities than equally common non-associated chains. Broadly in line with IMGT annotations, most TCR beta V segments showed up in productive rearrangements about 90% or about 30% of the time in an earlier analysis of several hundred of the donors. A few of the identified cytomegalovirus-associated TCR beta chains were confirmed in vitro to be specific for cytomegalovirus antigens. For the cohort, immune exposure information was limited to CMV serostatus. Linkage disequilibrium might explain the correlated functional status among segregating V segments, but an unknown experimental factor could not be excluded. A later analysis found that most CMV-associated TCR beta chains appeared HLA-restricted, with HLA associations seemingly driven largely by CMV exposure. Because HLA typing was unavailable for some donors at each locus, only the typed subset was used in association tests. The cohort was sequenced for TCR beta chains only, and without alpha or paired-chain data the features that could be detected were limited. A further reported finding was that TCR beta sequences accurately predicted the HLA-A and HLA-B alleles for most subjects in the first cohort. The classifier was reported to diagnose cytomegalovirus status with high specificity and sensitivity in both the original cohort and the validation cohort. The study listed approximately 150 TCR beta chains as associated with cytomegalovirus. Several of the top co-occurrence clusters appeared to be linked to parvovirus B19, influenza, CMV and Epstein-Barr virus, according to a later analysis. Assigning TCR associations to individual alleles was difficult when HLA alleles, especially DR and DQ, strongly co-occurred. In a later analysis, 15,000 to 20,000 TCR beta sequences were associated with specific HLA alleles at a false discovery rate of 0.05. An association between a missense DCLRE1C variant and V-gene and J-gene trimming of TCR beta chains was found in a later genetic analysis and replicated in an independent cohort. According to the authors, the approach could potentially be generalized to other disease states and immunological phenotypes. Sequencing depth was assumed to be roughly uniform across donors in the presence/absence analyses, though that assumption may not hold.

The receptor library was made with the immunoSEQ multiplex PCR assay. For the multiplex PCR, a mixture combining 60 forward primers for TCR Vbeta segments and 13 reverse primers for TCR Jbeta segments was used. A multiplex PCR assay on genomic DNA amplified the CDR3 region of rearranged TCR beta genes. Amplified TCR beta libraries were sequenced as 87-base-pair reads on the Illumina HiSeq System. Per the source publication's procedure: Across the roughly 700 repertoires, a later analysis counted 80 million or so unique TCR beta chains, roughly 11 million of which were shared by at least two donors. A nearest-neighbor algorithm error-corrected the raw reads and collapsed the reads into unique sequences, merging closely related sequences to remove PCR and sequencing errors. To assign V, D and J gene segments, CDR3 sequences were aligned to IMGT reference sequences. For a sequence to be retained, a match of at least six nucleotides to both a V gene segment and a J gene segment was required. A rearrangement was called productive if the CDR3 had no stop codons and remained in frame with V and J, and every other rearrangement was called non-productive. CDR3 was defined by IMGT convention, running from the second conserved V-encoded cysteine to the conserved J-encoded phenylalanine. The earlier analysis of some 550 of the donors excluded any sequence lacking an unambiguous match to a single V gene segment. An earlier analysis of several hundred of the donors classified V segments as functional when productive rearrangements were above 56.7% and as segregating when the standard deviation between donors was above 5%. A statistical classification framework was developed to diagnose cytomegalovirus status using the catalog of TCR beta chain sequences. V and J gene assignment, in a later analysis, came from comparing TCR nucleotide sequences with IMGT/GENE-DB human TR gene sequences. In a later analysis, CDR3 sequences and most-parsimonious VDJ recombination scenarios were assigned using the TCRdist pipeline. In a later analysis, each TCR beta chain was defined by its CDR3 amino acid sequence together with its V-gene family, and reads lacking a unique V-gene family were excluded. To address suspected cross-contamination and a sequencing artifact, a later analysis removed 450 to 700 highly shared, low-generation-probability nucleotide sequences. In a later analysis, a clonal expansion index was calculated for each public chain from normalized within-repertoire ranks of inferred template counts. In a later analysis, generation probabilities were computed using a VDJ recombination model fitted to out-of-frame rearrangements, and the results were checked against IGoR. Hypergeometric tests were used in a later analysis to score TCR-TCR, TCR-HLA and TCR-CMV co-occurrence, with a repertoire-size bias correction applied to the TCR pairs. To estimate false discovery rates, a later analysis permuted the HLA or CMV assignments 20 times. In a later analysis, co-occurring TCRs were grouped using DBSCAN, and TCRdist sequence similarity was added for clustering within HLA-allele-positive subsets. Repertoires with fewer than 30,000 or more than 120,000 public chains were left out of co-occurrence clustering, as were about 5 repertoires with anomalous nucleotide sharing. Drawn from immuneACCESS, this table holds only the in-frame rearrangements with V and J called that TCRdb kept. Clones are partly lost; checked studies trace under half to an unresolved V gene and leave the rest unexplained. V and J calls and clone size are as listed in that table; D and trimming were resolved from the DNA. In this sample the table shows around 180,000 clones, around 81% of which occur a single time. The ten largest clones capture around 2.2% of the sample.

The trim is 6 bases for V and 8 bases for J, with a gap of 22 bases between the germline ends. The CDR3 holds 15 amino acids from the cysteine to the phenylalanine. The CDR3 DNA has 45 bases and is translated from base 1. CDR1 SNHLY and CDR2 FYNNEI are derived from the germline V gene. About this clone: There is no known antigen for this receptor. Base quality data are lacking; no much larger clone is found one base away.

The cohort was made up of around 720 healthy bone marrow donors. Cohort members were all nominally healthy when sampled, although unrecorded immune exposures were likely present. The donor was CMV seropositive and was included in the group of 250 to 300 seropositive cohort members. Every donor gave a peripheral blood sample, and the peripheral blood mononuclear cells from that sample were used for TCR beta sequencing. Genomic DNA extraction from the blood cell samples was performed with the Qiagen DNeasy Blood Extraction Kit. Specimen: PBMCs. The chain is encoded by TRBV2 joined to TRBJ1-1; the D gene cannot be named for sure. The clonotype originates from a woman in her late teens or twenties in good health and CMV-seropositive. The CDR3 corresponds to CASRGVSGPIREAFF. Here is the DNA: TGTGCCAGCAGGGGAGTTTCAGGACCTATTCGCGAAGCTTTCTTT.